One sample yielded the 20 T cell receptor beta chains listed below, sequenced in a study of blood T cell repertoires in COVID-19. This table comes from immunoSEQ multiplex PCR, and its TCRdb copy is limited to in-frame clones, with some not included. The sample holds roughly 220,000 clones; around 81% are singletons and the top ten take 4.5% to 7%. The sequenced sample consisted of peripheral blood. The receptors shown here come from a woman in her 70s with acute or convalescent COVID-19.

The J gene is TRBJ2-3, the V gene TRBV5-1; a weak D match, TRBD2 (6 bases). Trimming shortened V by 3 bases and J by 4 bases, and 15 bases separated the two germline ends. There are 15 residues in the CDR3. CDR1 and CDR2 (germline): SGHRS, YFSETQ. The CDR3 protein is CASSSGTAISDTQYF. Here the CDR3 DNA reads TGCGCCAGCAGCTCCGGGACTGCTATTTCAGATACGCAGTATTTT.

The chain recombines TRBV25-1 with TRBJ2-1; 12 nucleotides match TRBD2. Trimming at V came to 6 bases and at J to 0 bases, leaving 3 bases not matched to a gene. The germline gives CDR1 MGHDK, CDR2 SYGVNS. The CDR3 has 16 amino acids. The CDR3 sequence: CASSTSGRSSYNEQFF. CDR3 coding DNA: TGTGCCAGCAGCACTAGCGGGAGGAGCTCCTACAATGAGCAGTTCTTC.

This clone was seen repeatedly, ten times or more. The chain carries TRBV10-1 and TRBJ2-5; the match to TRBD2 covers 10 bases. Germline-derived CDR1 and CDR2 are WNHNN and SYGVQD (reference sequence). With V trimmed by 2 bases and J by 6 bases, 6 bases remained unmatched. The CDR3 covers 15 residues. The CDR3 loop is CASSEGTSARKTQYF. The CDR3 DNA reads as TGCGCCAGCAGTGAGGGGACTAGCGCTCGGAAGACCCAGTACTTC.

V usage is TRBV30 and J usage is TRBJ2-2; a weak D match, TRBD2 (6 bases). The CDR3 consists of 17 residues. V shed 0 bases and J shed 0 bases, with 14 bases lying between them. Germline assignment: CDR1 GTSNPN and CDR2 SVGIG (reference sequence). CDR3 residues: CAWSVGRESANTGELFF. CDR3 sequence (DNA): TGTGCCTGGAGTGTGGGCCGGGAGTCCGCGAACACCGGGGAGCTGTTTTTT.

The chain links TRBV7-9 to TRBJ1-6; the match to TRBD1 covers 8 bases. The junction had 8 bases not matched to a gene; V was cut back by 5 bases and J by 8 bases. Germline values: CDR1 SEHNR, CDR2 FQNEAQ (reference sequence). This CDR3 is 15 amino acids long. CDR3 in amino acids: CASSVQGGVDSPLHF. In nucleotides, the CDR3 is TGTGCCAGCAGCGTACAGGGGGGAGTAGATTCACCCCTCCACTTT.

The V call is TRBV30, the J call TRBJ2-3; TRBD2 matches at 10 bases. In germline, CDR1 is GTSNPN, CDR2 SVGIG (reference sequence). This CDR3 comprises 17 residues. V was clipped by 0 bases and J by 4 bases; unmatched bases: 10. CDR3: CAWSVPLLAGDADTQYF. The CDR3, as DNA: TGTGCCTGGAGTGTGCCCCTCCTAGCGGGAGATGCAGATACGCAGTATTTT.

This clone appeared once. The chain has TRBV30 and TRBJ1-2; perhaps TRBD1 as D (5 bases). Germline assignment: CDR1 GTSNPN and CDR2 SVGIG (reference sequence). The CDR3 is 14 residues long. Trimming pared 3 bases from V and 0 bases from J, leaving 11 bases between. The CDR3 reads CAWRQAFPNYGYTF. The DNA for the CDR3 is TGTGCCTGGAGACAGGCCTTTCCTAACTATGGCTACACCTTC.

This clone has just a few counts. The chain is built from TRBV7-6 and TRBJ1-4; 8 nucleotides match TRBD1. With V trimmed by 1 base and J by 7 bases, 5 bases remained unmatched. The CDR3 is made up of 15 amino acids. Per the germline V gene, CDR1 is SGHVS and CDR2 is FNYEAQ. The CDR3: CASSLGSGGSEKLFF. For the CDR3, the DNA is TGTGCCAGCAGCTTAGGGTCAGGGGGCTCTGAAAAACTGTTTTTT. Supplemented by reference TRBV7-6 and TRBJ1-4, the full variable domain reads GAGVSQSPRYKVTKRGQDVALRCDPISGHVSLYWYRQALGQGPEFLTYFNYEAQQDKSGLPNDRFSAERPEGSISTLTIQRTEQRDSAMYRCASSLGSGGSEKLFFGSGTQLSVL.

V and J are TRBV9 and TRBJ2-1; the match to TRBD2 covers 7 bases. The CDR3 spans 15 residues. Germline CDR1 reads SGDLS; CDR2 reads YYNGEE. V shed 3 bases and J 4 bases; nucleotides not matched to a gene: 7. CDR3 sequence: CASSASGMGYNEQFF. DNA for the CDR3: TGTGCCAGCAGCGCGAGCGGGATGGGATACAATGAGCAGTTCTTC.

The gene calls are TRBV6-5 and TRBJ2-7; 12 bases agree with TRBD2. Germline CDR1 reads MNHEY; CDR2 reads SVGAGI. The CDR3 spans 16 residues. V dropped 3 bases and J dropped 3; count of bases not matched to a gene: 6. In nucleotides, the CDR3 is TGTGCCAGCAGTTATGGCGAGACTAGCGGGGGCTACGAGCAGTACTTC. It encodes CASSYGETSGGYEQYF.

The rearrangement links TRBV5-5 to TRBJ2-5; D not certain. Per the germline V gene, CDR1 is SGHKS and CDR2 is YYEKEE (reference sequence). With 5 bases removed from V and 5 bases from J, the gap between germline ends came to 10 bases. The CDR3 covers 12 residues. The CDR3 spells CASSMSPETQYF. CDR3 DNA: TGTGCCAGCAGTATGTCCCCCGAGACCCAGTACTTC.

DNA for the CDR3: TGTGCCAGGCATCTGACTAGCGGGAGATCCTACGAGCAGTACTTC. Protein product: CARHLTSGRSYEQYF. The chain joins TRBV6-5 to TRBJ2-7; TRBD2 matches 12 bases. CDR3 length: 15 residues. Germline lookup yields CDR1 MNHEY and CDR2 SVGAGI. With V trimmed by 9 bases and J by 1 base, 7 bases remained unmatched.

The rearrangement links TRBV5-1 to TRBJ1-1, with a tentative D call TRBD1 (6 bases). CDR3 size: 17 residues. V dropped 1 base and J dropped 4 bases, with 20 bases sitting between them. Germline V gene lookup returns CDR1 SGHRS and CDR2 YFSETQ. Here the CDR3 DNA reads TGCGCCAGCAGCTTGAGTGGGGGCACCGTGGGAGTCACTGAAGCTTTCTTT. Its protein product is CASSLSGGTVGVTEAFF.

CDR3 sequence: CASSFRTPGGSQPQHF. The CDR3 DNA follows: TGTGCCAGCAGTTTCCGAACCCCAGGGGGCAGTCAGCCCCAGCATTTT. The J gene is TRBJ1-5, the V gene TRBV28; 8 bases are shared with TRBD1. Germline CDR1 and CDR2: MDHEN and SYDVKM. V shed 3 bases and J 6 bases; nucleotides not matched to a gene: 10. CDR3 size: 16 residues. Filled out from reference TRBV28 and TRBJ1-5, the complete variable domain reads DVKVTQSSRYLVKRTGEKVFLECVQDMDHENMFWYRQDPGLGLRLIYFSYDVKMKEKGDIPEGYSVSREKKERFSLILESASTNQTSMYLCASSFRTPGGSQPQHFGDGTRLSIL.

This chain uses TRBV3-1 (or the pseudogene TRBV3-2) with TRBJ2-7; TRBD1 agrees at 10 bases. Germline CDR1 reads LGHDT; CDR2 reads YNNKEL (reference sequence). The CDR3 consists of 14 residues. V lost 1 base and J lost 6; bases outside the gene matches: 3. The CDR3 nucleotides read TGTGCCAGCAGCCAAGGACAGGGGGCGGGCGAGCAGTACTTC. Protein: CASSQGQGAGEQYF.

J is TRBJ1-6 and V is TRBV6-6; 7 nucleotides agree with TRBD1. In germline, CDR1 is MNHNY, CDR2 SVGAGI (reference sequence). This CDR3 spans 15 amino acids. With V trimmed by 2 bases and J by 10 bases, 8 bases remained unmatched. The CDR3 DNA sequence: TGTGCCAGCAGTTACGTGGAGGGGGCTGGATCACCCCTCCACTTT. Its translation is CASSYVEGAGSPLHF.

The genes are TRBV5-1 and TRBJ2-1, with no clear D. The germline CDR1 and CDR2 sequences are SGHRS and YFSETQ. The CDR3 has 12 residues. The germline V and J ends were trimmed by 3 bases and 3 bases, with 4 bases remaining between them. The DNA of the CDR3 is TGCGCCAGCAGCTCCAACTACAATGAGCAGTTCTTC. It is translated as CASSSNYNEQFF.

The chain couples TRBV27 to TRBJ2-5, with 7 bases fitting TRBD2. Germline CDR1 MNHEY, CDR2 SMNVEV (reference sequence). With 3 bases clipped from V and 0 bases from J, the junction kept 7 bases outside the gene matches. The CDR3 covers 16 residues. Here the CDR3 reads CASSFMTSSYQETQYF. CDR3 DNA sequence: TGTGCCAGCAGTTTCATGACTAGCAGTTACCAAGAGACCCAGTACTTC.

The V and J genes are TRBV24-1 and TRBJ2-1; 9 bases align to TRBD2. V lost 4 bases and J lost 3; bases outside the gene matches: 6. CDR3 length: 16 residues. Per germline, CDR1 KGHDR and CDR2 SFDVKD. As DNA, the CDR3 is TGTGCCACCAGTGACCCCAGACTAGCGGACTACAATGAGCAGTTCTTC. Translating it yields CATSDPRLADYNEQFF.

The chain employs TRBV25-1 and TRBJ2-2, with TRBD1 matching over 9 bases. Germline CDR1 is MGHDK and CDR2 is SYGVNS. This CDR3 spans 17 amino acids. Unmatched junction bases numbered 9, after V lost 1 base and J lost 6 bases. CDR3 nucleotide sequence: TGTGCCAGCAGTGAATTCACCGGGACAGGGACTCCCGGGGAGCTGTTTTTT. Translation gives CASSEFTGTGTPGELFF.